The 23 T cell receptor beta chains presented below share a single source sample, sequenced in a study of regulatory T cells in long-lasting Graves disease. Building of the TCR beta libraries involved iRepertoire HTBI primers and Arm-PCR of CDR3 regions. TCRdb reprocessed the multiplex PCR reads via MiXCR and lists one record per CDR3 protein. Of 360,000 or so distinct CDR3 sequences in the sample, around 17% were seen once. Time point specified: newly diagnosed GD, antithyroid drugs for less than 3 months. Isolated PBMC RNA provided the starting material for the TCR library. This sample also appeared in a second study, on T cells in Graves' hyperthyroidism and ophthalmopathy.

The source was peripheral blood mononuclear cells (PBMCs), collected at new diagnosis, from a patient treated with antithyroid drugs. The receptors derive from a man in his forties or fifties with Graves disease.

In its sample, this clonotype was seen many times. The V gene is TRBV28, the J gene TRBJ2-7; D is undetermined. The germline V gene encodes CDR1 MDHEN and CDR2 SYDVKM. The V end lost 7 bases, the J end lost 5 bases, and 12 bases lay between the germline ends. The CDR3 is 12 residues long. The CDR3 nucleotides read TGTGCCAGCAAGACCGTACCCGACGAGCAGTACTTC. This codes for CASKTVPDEQYF.

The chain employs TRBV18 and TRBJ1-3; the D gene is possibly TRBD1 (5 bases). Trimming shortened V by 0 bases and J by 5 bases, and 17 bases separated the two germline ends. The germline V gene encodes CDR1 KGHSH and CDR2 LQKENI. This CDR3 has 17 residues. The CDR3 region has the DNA TGTGCCAGCTCACCACCGGGGGGGACTTCAGCCAGAAACACCATATATTTT. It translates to CASSPPGGTSARNTIYF.

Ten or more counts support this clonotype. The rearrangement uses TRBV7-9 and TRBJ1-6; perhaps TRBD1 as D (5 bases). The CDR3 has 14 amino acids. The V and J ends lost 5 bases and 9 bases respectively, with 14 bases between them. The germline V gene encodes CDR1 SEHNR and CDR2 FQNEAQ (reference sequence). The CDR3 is CASSRLTETSPLHF. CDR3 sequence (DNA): TGTGCCAGCAGCCGGCTGACAGAGACTTCACCCCTCCACTTT. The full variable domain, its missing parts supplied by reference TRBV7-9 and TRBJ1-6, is DTGVSQNPRHKITKRGQNVTFRCDPISEHNRLYWYRQTLGQGPEFLTYFQNEAQLEKSRLLSDRFSAERPKGSFSTLEIQRTEQGDSAMYLCASSRLTETSPLHFGNGTRLTVT.

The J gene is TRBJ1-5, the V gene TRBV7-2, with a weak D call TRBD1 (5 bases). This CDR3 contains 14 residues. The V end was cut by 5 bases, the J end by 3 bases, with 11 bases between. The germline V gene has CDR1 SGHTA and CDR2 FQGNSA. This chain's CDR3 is CASSADSNNQPQHF. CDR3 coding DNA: TGTGCCAGCAGCGCAGACAGCAACAATCAGCCCCAGCATTTT.

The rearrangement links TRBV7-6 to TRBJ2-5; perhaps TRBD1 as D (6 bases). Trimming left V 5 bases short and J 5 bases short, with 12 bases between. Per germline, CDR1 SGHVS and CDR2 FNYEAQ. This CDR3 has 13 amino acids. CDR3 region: CASSLPGVETQYF. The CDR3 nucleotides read TGTGCCAGCAGCCTACCAGGGGTGGAGACCCAGTACTTC.

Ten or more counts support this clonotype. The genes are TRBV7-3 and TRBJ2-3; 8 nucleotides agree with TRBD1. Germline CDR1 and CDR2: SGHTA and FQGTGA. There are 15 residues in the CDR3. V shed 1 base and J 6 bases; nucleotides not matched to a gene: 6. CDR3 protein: CASSLIGTGSDTQYF. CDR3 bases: TGTGCCAGCAGCTTAATAGGGACAGGTAGCGATACGCAGTATTTT. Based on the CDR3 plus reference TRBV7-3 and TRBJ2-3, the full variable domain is GAGVSQTPSNKVTEKGKYVELRCDPISGHTALYWYRQSLGQGPEFLIYFQGTGAADDSGLPNDRFFAVRPEGSVSTLKIQRTERGDSAVYLCASSLIGTGSDTQYFGPGTRLTVL.

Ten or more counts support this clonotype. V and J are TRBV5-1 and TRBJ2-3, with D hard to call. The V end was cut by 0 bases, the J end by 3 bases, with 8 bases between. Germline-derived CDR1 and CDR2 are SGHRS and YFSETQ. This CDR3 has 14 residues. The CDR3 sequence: CASSLDSATDTQYF. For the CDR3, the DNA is TGCGCCAGCAGCTTGGATTCAGCAACAGATACGCAGTATTTT. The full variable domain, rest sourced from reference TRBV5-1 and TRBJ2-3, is KAGVTQTPRYLIKTRGQQVTLSCSPISGHRSVSWYQQTPGQGLQFLFEYFSETQRNKGNFPGRFSGRQFSNSRSEMNVSTLELGDSALYLCASSLDSATDTQYFGPGTRLTVL.

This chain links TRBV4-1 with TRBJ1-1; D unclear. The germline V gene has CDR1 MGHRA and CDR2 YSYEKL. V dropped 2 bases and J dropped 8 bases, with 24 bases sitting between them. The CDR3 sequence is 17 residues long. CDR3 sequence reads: CASSQRNVPTTLPEAFF. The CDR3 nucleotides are TGCGCCAGCAGCCAACGAAATGTTCCGACAACCCTCCCGGAAGCTTTCTTT.

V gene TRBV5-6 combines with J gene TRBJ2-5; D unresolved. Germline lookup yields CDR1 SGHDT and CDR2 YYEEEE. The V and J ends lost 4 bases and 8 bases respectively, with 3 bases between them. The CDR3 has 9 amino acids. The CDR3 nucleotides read TGTGCCAGCAGCATAACCCAGTACTTC. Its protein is CASSITQYF.

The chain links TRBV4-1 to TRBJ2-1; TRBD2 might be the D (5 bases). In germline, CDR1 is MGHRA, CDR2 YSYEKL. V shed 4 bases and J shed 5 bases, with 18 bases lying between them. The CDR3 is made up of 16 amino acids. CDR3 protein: CASSPPAGRLDNEQFF. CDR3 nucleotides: TGCGCCAGCAGCCCCCCCGCGGGCAGGTTGGACAATGAGCAGTTCTTC.

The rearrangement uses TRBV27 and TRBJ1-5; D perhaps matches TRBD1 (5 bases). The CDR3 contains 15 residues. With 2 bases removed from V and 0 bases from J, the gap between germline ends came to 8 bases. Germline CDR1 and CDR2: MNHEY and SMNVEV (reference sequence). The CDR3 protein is CASSLGHPSNQPQHF. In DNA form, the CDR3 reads TGTGCCAGCAGTTTAGGACATCCTAGCAATCAGCCCCAGCATTTT.

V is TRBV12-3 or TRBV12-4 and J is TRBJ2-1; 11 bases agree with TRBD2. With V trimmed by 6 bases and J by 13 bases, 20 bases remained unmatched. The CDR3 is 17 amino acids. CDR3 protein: CASSEGAGGSGGAVQFF. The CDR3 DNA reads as TGTGCCAGCAGCGAGGGGGCGGGGGGTAGCGGGGGGGCCGTACAGTTCTTC.

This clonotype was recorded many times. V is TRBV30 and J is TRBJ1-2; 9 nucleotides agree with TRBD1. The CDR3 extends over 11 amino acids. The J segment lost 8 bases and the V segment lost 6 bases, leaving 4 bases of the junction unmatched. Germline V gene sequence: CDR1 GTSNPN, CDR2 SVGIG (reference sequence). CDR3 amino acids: CACHRGLGYTF. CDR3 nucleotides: TGTGCCTGTCACAGGGGGCTCGGCTACACCTTC.

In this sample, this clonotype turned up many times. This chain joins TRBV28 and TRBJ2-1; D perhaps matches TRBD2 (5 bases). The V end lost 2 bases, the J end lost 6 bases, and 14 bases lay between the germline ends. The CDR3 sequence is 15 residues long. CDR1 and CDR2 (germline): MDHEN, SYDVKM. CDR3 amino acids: CASSLIGLTINEQFF. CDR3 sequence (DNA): TGTGCCAGCAGTTTAATAGGACTCACTATCAATGAGCAGTTCTTC.

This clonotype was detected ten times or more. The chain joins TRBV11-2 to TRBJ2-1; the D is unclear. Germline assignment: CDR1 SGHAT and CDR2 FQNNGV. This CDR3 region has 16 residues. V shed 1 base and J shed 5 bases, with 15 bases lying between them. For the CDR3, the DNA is TGTGCCAGCAGCTTAGGTCTAACGATCGTAGACAATGAGCAGTTCTTC. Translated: CASSLGLTIVDNEQFF.

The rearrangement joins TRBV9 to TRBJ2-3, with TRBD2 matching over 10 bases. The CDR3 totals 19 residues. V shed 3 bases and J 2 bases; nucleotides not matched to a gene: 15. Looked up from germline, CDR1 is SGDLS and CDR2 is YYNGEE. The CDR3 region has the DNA TGTGCCAGCAGCGGTAGCCGAGCGGGGGGGCTAATATACACAGATACGCAGTATTTT. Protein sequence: CASSGSRAGGLIYTDTQYF.

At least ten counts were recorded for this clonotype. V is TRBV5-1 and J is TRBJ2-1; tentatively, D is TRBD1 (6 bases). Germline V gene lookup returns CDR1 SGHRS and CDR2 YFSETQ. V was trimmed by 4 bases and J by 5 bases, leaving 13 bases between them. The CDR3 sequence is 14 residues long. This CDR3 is CASSPGSGDNEQFF. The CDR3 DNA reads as TGCGCCAGCAGCCCAGGGTCAGGGGACAATGAGCAGTTCTTC.

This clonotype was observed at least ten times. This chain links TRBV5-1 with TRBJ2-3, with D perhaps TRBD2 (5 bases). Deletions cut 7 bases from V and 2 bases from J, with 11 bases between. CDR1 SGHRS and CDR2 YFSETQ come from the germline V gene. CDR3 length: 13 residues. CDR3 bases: TGCGCCAGCTCTCGGGGAGCCACAGATACGCAGTATTTT. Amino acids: CASSRGATDTQYF.

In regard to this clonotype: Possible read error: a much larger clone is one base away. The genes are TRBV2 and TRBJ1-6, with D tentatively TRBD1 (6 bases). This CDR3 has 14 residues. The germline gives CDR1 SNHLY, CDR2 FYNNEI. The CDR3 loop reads CVSSSGTLQSPLHF. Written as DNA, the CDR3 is TGTGTCAGCAGCTCCGGGACACTACAATCACCCCTCCACTTT. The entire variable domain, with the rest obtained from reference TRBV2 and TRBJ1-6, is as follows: EPEVTQTPSHQVTQMGQEVILRCVPISNHLYFYWYRQILGQKVEFLVSFYNNEISEKSEIFDDQFSVERPDGSNFTLKIRSTKLEDSAMYFCVSSSGTLQSPLHFGNGTRLTVT.

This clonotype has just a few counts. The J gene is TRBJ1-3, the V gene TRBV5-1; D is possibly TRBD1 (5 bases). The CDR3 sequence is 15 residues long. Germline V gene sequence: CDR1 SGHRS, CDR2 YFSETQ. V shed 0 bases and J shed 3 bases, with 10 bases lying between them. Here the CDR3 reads CASSLAAGVGNTIYF. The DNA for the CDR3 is TGCGCCAGCAGCTTGGCGGCGGGGGTTGGAAACACCATATATTTT.

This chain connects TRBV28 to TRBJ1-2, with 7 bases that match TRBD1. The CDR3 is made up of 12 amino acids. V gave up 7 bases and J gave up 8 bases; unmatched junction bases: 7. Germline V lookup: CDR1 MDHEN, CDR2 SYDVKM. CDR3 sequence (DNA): TGTGCCAGCACTGAGACAGGGCAGGGCTACACCTTC. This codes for CASTETGQGYTF.

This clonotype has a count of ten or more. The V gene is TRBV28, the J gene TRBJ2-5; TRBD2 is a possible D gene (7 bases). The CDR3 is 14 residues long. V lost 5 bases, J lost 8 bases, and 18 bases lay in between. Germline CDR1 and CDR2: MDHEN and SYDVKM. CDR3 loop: CASSAGLWGGTQYF. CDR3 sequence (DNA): TGTGCCAGCAGTGCAGGACTTTGGGGGGGCACCCAGTACTTC.

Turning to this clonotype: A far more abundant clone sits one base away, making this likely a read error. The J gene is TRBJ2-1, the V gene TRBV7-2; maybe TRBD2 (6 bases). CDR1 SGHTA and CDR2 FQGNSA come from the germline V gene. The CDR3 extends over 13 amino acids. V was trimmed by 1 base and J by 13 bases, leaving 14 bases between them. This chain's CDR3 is CASSLVRRETQFF. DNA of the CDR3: TGTGCCAGCAGCTTAGTCCGGAGGGAGACCCAGTTCTTC.